The rows below give T cell receptor beta chains drawn from one sample of a study of blood T cell repertoires in COVID-19. Repertoires were generated with immunoSEQ multiplex PCR, while TCRdb's copy carries only in-frame clones and drops some. The table includes 150,000 to 200,000 clones, over 75% detected once. Sequenced material: PBMCs or T cells enriched from blood (not recorded which). These receptors were taken from a man aged 35 to 55 who had recovered from COVID-19. Each CDR3 is given with its conserved first and last residue. The D gene is left open where the match is weak. Clone size is not always given. Where it is, it says once, few, many or a class for expanded clones.

17	-	TRBV19	-	TRBJ2-3	TGTGCCAGTAGTTCCGTAGACTCTCACCGCTTCACAGATACGCAGTATTTT	CASSSVDSHRFTDTQYF
14	-	TRBV2	-	TRBJ1-5	TGTGCCAGCCGGCGTGAGGGAGGCAATCAGCCCCAGCATTTT	CASRREGGNQPQHF
14	-	TRBV4-1	-	TRBJ1-1	TGCGCCAGCAGCCAAAGGGACTACGGGACCGAAGCTTTCTTT	CASSQRDYGTEAFF
15	-	TRBV6-5	once	TRBJ2-1	TGTGCCAGCAGTTCCTCGGGGGCCCCCTACAATGAGCAGTTCTTC	CASSSSGAPYNEQFF
19	TRBD1	TRBV3-1/TRBV3-2	once	TRBJ1-3	TGTGCCAGCAGCCGGGGGGTCATAGCCGGGACAGGTTATTCGGACACCATATATTTT	CASSRGVIAGTGYSDTIYF
13	-	TRBV6-5	-	TRBJ1-6	TGTGCCAGCAGTTACTATAGAAATTCACCCCTCCACTTT	CASSYYRNSPLHF
13	-	TRBV5-6	-	TRBJ2-7	TGTGCCAGCAGCTTGGTAGACAGCTACGAGCAGTACTTC	CASSLVDSYEQYF
14	TRBD1	TRBV7-8	-	TRBJ1-1	TGTGCCAGCTCGAAAGGGGGCGAGGGCACTGAAGCTTTCTTT	CASSKGGEGTEAFF
16	TRBD2	TRBV5-1	-	TRBJ2-3	TGCGCCAGCAGCTTGGCAACTAGCGGAGGCACAGATACGCAGTATTTT	CASSLATSGGTDTQYF
11	-	TRBV29-1	-	TRBJ2-1	TGCAGCGTTGGGAGGGGTAATGAGCAGTTCTTC	CSVGRGNEQFF
15	TRBD1	TRBV19	once	TRBJ1-4	TGTGCCAGTCTAACCGCACAGGGGGGGAAAGAAAAACTGTTTTTT	CASLTAQGGKEKLFF
15	TRBD1	TRBV5-4	-	TRBJ2-5	TGTGCCAGCAGCTTACAGGGGCCCGTGAAGGAGACCCAGTACTTC	CASSLQGPVKETQYF
17	TRBD2	TRBV30	-	TRBJ2-5	TGTGCCTGGAGAGGACTAGCGGGGGGTCTTTCGGGAGAGACCCAGTACTTC	CAWRGLAGGLSGETQYF
15	TRBD1	TRBV30	once	TRBJ1-2	TGTGCCTGGAGGGATCCCGACAGGGGAAGCTATGGCTACACCTTC	CAWRDPDRGSYGYTF
14	-	TRBV7-6	-	TRBJ2-5	TGTGCCAGCAGCTTAGGACAGATGGGGGAGACCCAGTACTTC	CASSLGQMGETQYF
14	TRBD1	TRBV18	-	TRBJ1-2	TGTGCCAGCTCGACCGGGGACAGAACCTATGGCTACACCTTC	CASSTGDRTYGYTF
13	-	TRBV14	few	TRBJ1-1	TGTGCCAGCGCGGCCAGTATGAACACTGAAGCTTTCTTT	CASAASMNTEAFF
17	TRBD2	TRBV5-1	-	TRBJ2-1	TGCGCCAGCAGCTGGGCCGGGACTAGCGGGGGGGCCGGTGAGCAGTTCTTC	CASSWAGTSGGAGEQFF
13	-	TRBV5-1	-	TRBJ1-5	TGCGCCAGCAGCTTGGGAGAGGATCAGCCCCAGCATTTT	CASSLGEDQPQHF
19	TRBD2	TRBV7-8	-	TRBJ2-1	TGTGCCAGCAGCTTAGCGTTGGGCCCTAGCGGGAGCTCCTACAATGAGCAGTTCTTC	CASSLALGPSGSSYNEQFF
13	-	TRBV2	-	TRBJ1-2	TGTGCCAGCAGGGTCGCGGGGGCGGACGGCTACACCTTC	CASRVAGADGYTF
18	TRBD2	TRBV7-6	once	TRBJ2-2	TGTGCCAGCAGCTCACGCTTTTCAGCGGGGTCCAACACCGGGGAGCTGTTTTTT	CASSSRFSAGSNTGELFF
14	-	TRBV6-5	few	TRBJ1-2	TGTGCCAGCATGCGATCGGGGGACCGATATGGCTACACCTTC	CASMRSGDRYGYTF
16	TRBD2	TRBV3-1/TRBV3-2	-	TRBJ2-2	TGTGCCAGCAGCGACGCAAAGGGACTAGGGGCCGGGGAGCTGTTTTTT	CASSDAKGLGAGELFF
15	TRBD1	TRBV29-1	-	TRBJ2-7	TGCAGCCTCACACCTTCGGGACAGGGGTTCCACGAGCAGTACTTC	CSLTPSGQGFHEQYF
13	TRBD1	TRBV19	-	TRBJ1-5	TGTGCCAGTTGGGGACAGCTCAATCAGCCCCAGCATTTT	CASWGQLNQPQHF
14	TRBD2	TRBV18	-	TRBJ2-1	TGTGCCAGCTCACCGGGACTAGCTAGGCATGAGCAGTTCTTC	CASSPGLARHEQFF
15	TRBD2	TRBV4-1	-	TRBJ2-3	TGCGCCAGCAGGTCCGGGGGGTACCTCACAGATACGCAGTATTTT	CASRSGGYLTDTQYF
16	TRBD2	TRBV11-2	-	TRBJ2-1	TGTGCCAGCAGCTTAGTCCCCAGCGGGGGGCCCAATGAGCAGTTCTTC	CASSLVPSGGPNEQFF
13	-	TRBV30	-	TRBJ1-1	TGTGCCTGGACTCAGGGAGGGAGCACTGAAGCTTTCTTT	CAWTQGGSTEAFF
14	TRBD2	TRBV10-3	-	TRBJ2-3	TGTGCCATCAGGGGGACTAGCCCCACAGATACGCAGTATTTT	CAIRGTSPTDTQYF
15	-	TRBV19	once	TRBJ2-1	TGTGCCAGTAGTACCGAGATCTCCTCCTACAATGAGCAGTTCTTC	CASSTEISSYNEQFF
15	-	TRBV7-9	once	TRBJ1-1	TGTGCCAGCAGCCCCCGTAGTGGAGGGAACACTGAAGCTTTCTTT	CASSPRSGGNTEAFF
17	TRBD1	TRBV11-2	-	TRBJ2-6	TGTGCCAGCAGCCTGACAGGGGGCCCGCCTGGGGCCAACGTCCTGACTTTC	CASSLTGGPPGANVLTF
11	-	TRBV19	-	TRBJ1-2	TGTGCCAGTAGTATAGCGGGTGGCTACACCTTC	CASSIAGGYTF
15	-	TRBV29-1	-	TRBJ1-3	TGCAGCGTTGAGATGCCTGGGCTAGCGGGAAACACCATATATTTT	CSVEMPGLAGNTIYF
15	TRBD2	TRBV23-1	-	TRBJ2-1	TGCGCCAGCACCCTAGGGACTAGCTTCTACAATGAGCAGTTCTTC	CASTLGTSFYNEQFF
13	-	TRBV19	-	TRBJ2-2	TGTGCCAGTAGTCAGGGGTTGGGCGGGGAGCTGTTTTTT	CASSQGLGGELFF
17	TRBD2	TRBV2	once	TRBJ2-3	TGTGCCAGCAAACTTTATTGGGGCGGGGGGCGCACAGATACGCAGTATTTT	CASKLYWGGGRTDTQYF
16	-	TRBV10-3	-	TRBJ2-3	TGTGCCATCAGTGAGTTTGGGGGGGCCGTCATAGATACGCAGTATTTT	CAISEFGGAVIDTQYF
16	-	TRBV18	-	TRBJ1-2	TGTGCCAGCTCACCACCCGTAAAGGGGGGGAACTATGGCTACACCTTC	CASSPPVKGGNYGYTF
13	-	TRBV5-1	-	TRBJ2-5	TGCGCCAGCAGCCGATCAGACCAAGAGACCCAGTACTTC	CASSRSDQETQYF
15	-	TRBV7-2	-	TRBJ1-1	TGTGCCAGCAGCTTGCGCGCGGGAGGTAACACTGAAGCTTTCTTT	CASSLRAGGNTEAFF
14	TRBD2	TRBV15	-	TRBJ2-5	TGTGCCACCGCCAGGGCCAGCGGGGAAGAGACCCAGTACTTC	CATARASGEETQYF
16	-	TRBV5-1	-	TRBJ1-1	TGCGCCAGCAGCGTCGACAGCTCTTCCATGAACACTGAAGCTTTCTTT	CASSVDSSSMNTEAFF
13	-	TRBV18	few	TRBJ1-5	TGTGCCAGCTCCTGGACAGTGAATCAGCCCCAGCATTTT	CASSWTVNQPQHF
15	TRBD1	TRBV7-3	-	TRBJ1-6	TGTGCCAGCAGCTTAGGTGCAGGGGGAGGATCACCCCTCCACTTT	CASSLGAGGGSPLHF
14	-	TRBV30	-	TRBJ1-1	TGTGCCTGGAGTGTATCGTGGAGAAACACTGAAGCTTTCTTT	CAWSVSWRNTEAFF